This T cell receptor beta chain came from a study of blood T cell repertoires in COVID-19. Germline CDR1 reads KGHDR; CDR2 reads SFDVKD. The trim removed 3 bases at V and 3 bases at J, leaving 5 bases unmatched. CDR3 size: 17 residues. Profiling relied on immunoSEQ multiplex PCR, and the TCRdb table lists in-frame clones only, not all of them. The sample holds 55,000 to 90,000 clones, 85% to 90% seen once. This chain connects TRBV24-1 to TRBJ2-2, with 11 bases identical to TRBD1. Source material: peripheral blood. The origin of this receptor is a man aged 65-85 years with active COVID-19. In DNA form, the CDR3 reads TGTGCCACCAGTGATCCTGGACAGGGGGCGTACACCGGGGAGCTGTTTTTT. Translated: CATSDPGQGAYTGELFF.